These 27 T cell receptor beta chains were sequenced from one sample in a study of cytomegalovirus exposure and HLA in healthy donors. PCR employed 60 Vbeta and 13 Jbeta primers. TCRdb's table, derived via immunoSEQ multiplex PCR, lists solely in-frame clones and lacks some. Found here are about 180,000 clones, over 80% of them singletons; the top ten hold less than 2%. Sequencing was carried out using PBMCs. The receptors shown here come from a middle-aged man in good health and CMV-seronegative.

The sample holds a few counts of this clone. The chain couples TRBV19 to TRBJ2-3; D not certain. Between the trimmed V and J ends, which lost 4 bases and 5 bases, there was a span of 10 bases. The CDR3 totals 13 residues. CDR1 and CDR2 (germline): LNHDA, SQIVND (reference sequence). CDR3 DNA sequence: TGTGCCAGTAGTAGGGCAGACCAAGATACGCAGTATTTT. It translates to CASSRADQDTQYF.

The V and J genes are TRBV6-5 and TRBJ1-1; 7 nucleotides agree with TRBD1. V dropped 5 bases and J dropped 7; count of bases not matched to a gene: 10. CDR1 MNHEY and CDR2 SVGAGI come from the germline V gene. The CDR3 consists of 14 residues. DNA of the CDR3: TGTGCCAGCAGTACCGTGACAGGGTTGGGTGAAGCTTTCTTT. This gives the protein CASSTVTGLGEAFF.

This rearrangement joins TRBV7-9 to TRBJ2-2, with D perhaps TRBD2 (5 bases). V was cut by 0 bases and J by 5 bases, with 7 bases left in between. The CDR3 totals 14 residues. The V gene's germline CDR1 is SEHNR and CDR2 FQNEAQ (reference sequence). CDR3 region: CASSLARGTGELFF. In DNA, the CDR3 is TGTGCCAGCAGCTTAGCGCGAGGGACCGGGGAGCTGTTTTTT.

This clone came up a few times. The genes are TRBV5-5 and TRBJ2-1, with a weak D call TRBD1 (6 bases). Germline loops: CDR1 SGHKS, CDR2 YYEKEE (reference sequence). The ends were cut back, 1 base at V and 7 bases at J, with 15 bases in the middle. The CDR3 has 15 residues. DNA of the CDR3: TGTGCCAGCAGCTTGTCAGACAGGTCACTAAATGAGCAGTTCTTC. Protein: CASSLSDRSLNEQFF.

This clone was counted once. The V call is TRBV28, the J call TRBJ2-3; D unresolved. CDR1 is MDHEN, CDR2 SYDVKM, per germline. V gave up 3 bases and J gave up 2 bases, with 3 bases separating them. The CDR3 totals 12 residues. DNA for the CDR3: TGTGCCAGCAGTTTTAACACAGATACGCAGTATTTT. Residues: CASSFNTDTQYF.

CDR3 bases: TGTGCCAGCAGCTTAGGGGACAGCACCGGGGAGCTGTTTTTT. Protein product: CASSLGDSTGELFF. This chain links TRBV7-8 with TRBJ2-2, with TRBD1 identical over 7 bases. Germline loops: CDR1 SGHVS, CDR2 FQNEAQ. The CDR3 has 14 residues. Trimming at V came to 1 base and at J to 4 bases, leaving 0 bases not matched to a gene.

This rearrangement joins TRBV19 to TRBJ2-7, with 12 bases fitting TRBD2. This CDR3 contains 15 residues. Germline loops: CDR1 LNHDA, CDR2 SQIVND (reference sequence). V shed 4 bases and J 6 bases; nucleotides not matched to a gene: 7. The CDR3 here is CASSTRLAGEREQYF. CDR3 bases: TGTGCCAGTAGTACCCGACTAGCGGGAGAACGCGAGCAGTACTTC.

V usage is TRBV5-8 and J usage is TRBJ2-5; D might be TRBD1 (5 bases). The ends were cut back, 4 bases at V and 1 base at J, with 14 bases in the middle. The germline CDR1 and CDR2 sequences are SGHTS and YDEGEE. The CDR3 has 15 residues. In DNA form, the CDR3 reads TGTGCCAGCAGCCTTCCCCTAGGGGCCCAAGAGACCCAGTACTTC. As protein: CASSLPLGAQETQYF. The variable domain in full, with the rest retrieved from reference TRBV5-8 and TRBJ2-5, is EAGVTQSPTHLIKTRGQQATLRCSPISGHTSVYWYQQALGLGLQFLLWYDEGEERNRGNFPPRFSGRQFPNYSSELNVNALELEDSALYLCASSLPLGAQETQYFGPGTRLLVL.

This clone was observed a handful of times. This chain connects TRBV9 to TRBJ1-1; D is unresolved. The germline V gene has CDR1 SGDLS and CDR2 YYNGEE. The length of the CDR3 is 14 residues. Trimming took 3 bases from V and 4 from J, leaving 13 bases between them. The CDR3 DNA reads TGTGCCAGCAGCGCGGTCCCAGGAGGCACTGAAGCTTTCTTT. Translating gives CASSAVPGGTEAFF. The whole variable domain, remainder taken from reference TRBV9 and TRBJ1-1, is DSGVTQTPKHLITATGQRVTLRCSPRSGDLSVYWYQQSLDQGLQFLIQYYNGEERAKGNILERFSAQQFPDLHSELNLSSLELGDSALYFCASSAVPGGTEAFFGQGTRLTVV.

The chain uses TRBV11-2 and TRBJ1-2; perhaps TRBD1 as D (5 bases). The V gene lost 5 bases and the J gene lost 3 bases, with 10 bases spanning the gap. The CDR3 is 13 amino acids. Germline V lookup: CDR1 SGHAT, CDR2 FQNNGV. In DNA form, the CDR3 reads TGTGCCAGCAGCATCGACAGAGACTATGGCTACACCTTC. Translated, it gives CASSIDRDYGYTF.

There are a few counts of this clone. The chain uses TRBV7-9 and TRBJ1-6, with 9 bases that match TRBD1. Trimming took 5 bases from V and 9 from J; bases not matched to a gene: 11. Germline V gives CDR1 SEHNR, CDR2 FQNEAQ (reference sequence). This CDR3 region has 16 residues. The CDR3 sequence is CASSQGTGTGSSPLHF. The CDR3 nucleotides read TGTGCCAGCAGCCAAGGTACCGGGACAGGGAGTTCACCCCTCCACTTT.

This clone turned up a few times. The V call is TRBV7-9, the J call TRBJ1-2; a possible D gene is TRBD1 (5 bases). The length of the CDR3 is 14 residues. Germline CDR1 is SEHNR and CDR2 is FQNEAQ (reference sequence). Trimming left V 4 bases short and J 4 bases short, with 13 bases between. CDR3 sequence: CASSSGRDSYGYTF. The CDR3 nucleotides are TGTGCCAGCAGCTCCGGACGGGACTCCTATGGCTACACCTTC. Variable domain in full (rest from reference TRBV7-9 and TRBJ1-2): DTGVSQNPRHKITKRGQNVTFRCDPISEHNRLYWYRQTLGQGPEFLTYFQNEAQLEKSRLLSDRFSAERPKGSFSTLEIQRTEQGDSAMYLCASSSGRDSYGYTFGSGTRLTVV.

The rearrangement links TRBV30 to TRBJ1-2, with D perhaps matching TRBD1 (5 bases). This CDR3 is 13 amino acids long. V was cut by 0 bases and J by 4 bases, with 9 bases left in between. CDR1 and CDR2 (germline): GTSNPN, SVGIG (reference sequence). The CDR3 is CAWSVTTAYGYTF. For the CDR3, the DNA is TGTGCCTGGAGTGTGACGACAGCCTATGGCTACACCTTC.

CDR3 in amino acids: CASTPGPTQVKQFF. As DNA, the CDR3 is TGTGCCAGCACTCCAGGACCTACACAGGTAAAGCAGTTCTTC. This sequence joins TRBV28 and TRBJ2-1; a weak D match, TRBD1 (5 bases). This CDR3 is built from 14 residues. Germline V lookup: CDR1 MDHEN, CDR2 SYDVKM. V was pared by 7 bases and J by 11 bases, with 21 bases between.

The V and J genes are TRBV28 and TRBJ1-5; D is perhaps TRBD1 (6 bases). CDR1 is MDHEN and CDR2 is SYDVKM in the germline V gene. Trimming pared 7 bases from V and 6 bases from J, leaving 16 bases between. CDR3 length: 14 amino acids. The CDR3: CASTRGGYPQPQHF. The CDR3 region has the DNA TGTGCCAGCACCCGAGGGGGATACCCTCAGCCCCAGCATTTT.

The chain has TRBV6-5 and TRBJ2-1; 13 bases agree with TRBD2. Trimming cost V 2 bases and J 6 bases; bases outside gene matches: 4. Germline CDR1 MNHEY, CDR2 SVGAGI. This CDR3 has 16 amino acids. The CDR3, as DNA: TGTGCCAGCAGTTACGCCGGGACTAGCGGGATCAATGAGCAGTTCTTC. This gives the protein CASSYAGTSGINEQFF.

This clone has just a few counts. V is TRBV7-8 and J is TRBJ2-5; weak D call: TRBD2 (6 bases). The tail of the sequence fits TRBJ2-7 better, so the J call may be wrong. Germline V gives CDR1 SGHVS, CDR2 FQNEAQ. The CDR3 totals 14 residues. CDR3 DNA sequence: TGTGCCAGCAGCTTAAAAAGACTAGTCTACGAGCAGTACTTC. It encodes CASSLKRLVYEQYF.

The chain combines TRBV4-1 with TRBJ1-2; the D gene is possibly TRBD1 (5 bases). The CDR3 has 15 amino acids. Germline assignment: CDR1 MGHRA and CDR2 YSYEKL. V dropped 1 base and J dropped 4 bases, with 13 bases sitting between them. CDR3 in amino acids: CASSQVSSRAYGYTF. In DNA form, the CDR3 reads TGCGCCAGCAGCCAAGTCAGTAGCAGGGCCTATGGCTACACCTTC.

The chain is built from TRBV6-5 and TRBJ2-2, with D perhaps matching TRBD2 (6 bases). The CDR3 length is 14 residues. Germline CDR1 MNHEY, CDR2 SVGAGI. The V end lost 2 bases, the J end lost 6 bases, and 10 bases lay between the germline ends. CDR3 region: CASSYRIAAGELFF. The CDR3 region has the DNA TGTGCCAGCAGTTACCGAATAGCGGCCGGGGAGCTGTTTTTT.

The chain employs TRBV28 and TRBJ2-7; 8 nucleotides line up with TRBD2. The CDR3 spans 15 residues. CDR1 is MDHEN, CDR2 SYDVKM, per germline. V shed 5 bases, J shed 4 bases, and the junction held 10 bases outside the gene matches. CDR3 bases: TGTGCCAGCAGTCCCTCGGGGGGGTCAATTTACGAGCAGTACTTC. This encodes CASSPSGGSIYEQYF.

V usage is TRBV9 and J usage is TRBJ2-5; the match to TRBD2 covers 10 bases. There are 17 residues in the CDR3. Looked up from germline, CDR1 is SGDLS and CDR2 is YYNGEE. V gave up 0 bases and J gave up 5 bases; unmatched junction bases: 10. The CDR3 DNA is TGTGCCAGCAGCGTAGGGGAACTAGCGGGGAGGAGGGAGACCCAGTACTTC. Translation gives CASSVGELAGRRETQYF.

The chain couples TRBV11-3 to TRBJ2-2; 8 nucleotides line up with TRBD1. Per the germline V gene, CDR1 is SGHNT and CDR2 is YENEEA. The V segment lost 1 base and the J segment 5 bases; nucleotides outside the gene matches: 3. This CDR3 contains 15 residues. CDR3 nucleotide sequence: TGTGCCAGCAGCTTAGGCAGGGGGCGGACCGGGGAGCTGTTTTTT. As protein: CASSLGRGRTGELFF.

The J gene is TRBJ2-7, the V gene TRBV5-5, with TRBD1 matching over 10 bases. The V segment lost 5 bases and the J segment 5 bases; nucleotides outside the gene matches: 10. This CDR3 is built from 15 residues. Germline loops: CDR1 SGHKS, CDR2 YYEKEE (reference sequence). The CDR3 bases are TGTGCCAGCAGGCCGACAGGGGGCGACTTCAACGAGCAGTACTTC. Translating gives CASRPTGGDFNEQYF. Using reference TRBV5-5 and TRBJ2-7 for the parts outside the CDR3, the full variable domain is DAGVTQSPTHLIKTRGQQVTLRCSPISGHKSVSWYQQVLGQGPQFIFQYYEKEERGRGNFPDRFSARQFPNYSSELNVNALLLGDSALYLCASRPTGGDFNEQYFGPGTRLTVT.

The V call is TRBV28, the J call TRBJ2-7; D gene unclear. The CDR3 runs 17 residues. Trimming pared 9 bases from V and 0 bases from J, leaving 24 bases between. Germline assignment: CDR1 MDHEN and CDR2 SYDVKM. The DNA for the CDR3 is TGTGCCAGTAATCAATTATGGGTAGCCTCAAACTCCTACGAGCAGTACTTC. Translated, it gives CASNQLWVASNSYEQYF.

This chain uses TRBV6-5 with TRBJ2-7; 8 nucleotides agree with TRBD1. Trimming took 2 bases from V and 3 from J; bases not matched to a gene: 6. Germline V gives CDR1 MNHEY, CDR2 SVGAGI. This CDR3 spans 15 amino acids. DNA for the CDR3: TGTGCCAGCAGTTACCTTCCAGGGGGCGGCTACGAGCAGTACTTC. This codes for CASSYLPGGGYEQYF.

The chain combines TRBV27 with TRBJ2-3; TRBD1 aligns across 8 bases. The CDR3 has 14 residues. Germline assignment: CDR1 MNHEY and CDR2 SMNVEV (reference sequence). With 10 bases clipped from V and 6 bases from J, the junction kept 12 bases outside the gene matches. CDR3: CATAQQGQADTQYF. The CDR3 nucleotides read TGTGCCACCGCACAGCAGGGACAGGCGGATACGCAGTATTTT.

This clone showed up just a few times. This chain joins TRBV28 and TRBJ1-5, with D tentatively TRBD1 (6 bases). The CDR3 extends over 13 amino acids. Germline lookup yields CDR1 MDHEN and CDR2 SYDVKM. V was cut by 6 bases and J by 7 bases, with 13 bases left in between. The DNA for the CDR3 is TGTGCCAGCAGAACGCGGGGGCGACAGCCCCAGCATTTT. This encodes CASRTRGRQPQHF.